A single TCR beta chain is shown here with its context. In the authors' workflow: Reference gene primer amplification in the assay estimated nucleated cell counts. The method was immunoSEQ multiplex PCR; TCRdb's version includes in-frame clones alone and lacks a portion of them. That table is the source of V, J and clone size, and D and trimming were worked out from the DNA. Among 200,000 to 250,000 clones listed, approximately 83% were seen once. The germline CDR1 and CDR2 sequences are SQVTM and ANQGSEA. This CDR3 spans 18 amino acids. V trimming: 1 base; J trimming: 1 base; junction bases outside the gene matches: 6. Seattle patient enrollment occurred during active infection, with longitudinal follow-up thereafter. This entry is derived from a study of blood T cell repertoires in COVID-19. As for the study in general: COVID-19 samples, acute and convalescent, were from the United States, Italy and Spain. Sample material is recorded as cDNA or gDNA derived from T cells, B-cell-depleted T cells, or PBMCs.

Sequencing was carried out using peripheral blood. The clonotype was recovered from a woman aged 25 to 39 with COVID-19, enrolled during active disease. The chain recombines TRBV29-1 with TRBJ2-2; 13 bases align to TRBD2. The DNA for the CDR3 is TGCAGCGTTGAAGTGGGACTAGCGGGGATACTGAACACCGGGGAGCTGTTTTTT. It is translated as CSVEVGLAGILNTGELFF.